This T cell receptor (beta chain) was sequenced for a study of Graves' ophthalmopathy and Graves' hyperthyroidism. Amplification targeted the TCR beta CDR3 regions, with RNA transcripts as the source material. RT-PCR in the first round used HTBI primers; a second-round multiplex PCR followed. From the multiplex PCR reads, TCRdb called clonotypes with MiXCR, one entry per CDR3 protein. The sample shows approximately 640,000 distinct CDR3 sequences, about 41% of them seen only once. The CDR3 covers 13 residues. V was cut by 1 base and J by 4 bases, with 8 bases left in between. CDR1 is DFQATT and CDR2 is SNEGSKA in the germline V gene (reference sequence). Those donors who had ophthalmopathy presented with moderate-to-severe activity, a CAS of ≥3, a NOSPECS of ≥4 and a duration under 3 months. Clinicians made diagnoses from clinical symptoms, serum thyroxine, TRAb, thyroid ultrasound and orbital computed tomography. The source of the PBMCs was 10 ml of fresh peripheral blood.

The sequenced material came from peripheral blood. V usage is TRBV20-1 and J usage is TRBJ1-5, with D possibly TRBD1 on 5 matching bases. The clonotype originates from an adult man with Graves' ophthalmopathy. Here the CDR3 DNA reads TGCAGTGCTAGAGGGGGGATTAATCAGCCCCAGCATTTT. Translating it yields CSARGGINQPQHF.